These 7 T cell receptor beta chains share one sample of origin, sequenced in a study of Graves' ophthalmopathy and Graves' hyperthyroidism. Amplification from RNA transcripts yielded the TCR beta CDR3 regions. Scientists carried out first-round RT-PCR using HTBI primers and then a second-round multiplex PCR. TCRdb reanalysed the multiplex PCR reads using MiXCR and keeps one entry per CDR3 protein. This sample has hundreds of thousands of distinct CDR3 sequences; about two fifths occur once, and the top ten carry around 3.3%. What was sequenced was peripheral blood. Source of these receptors: an adult man with Graves' ophthalmopathy.

This chain's CDR3 is CASSLGGAIHEQYF. CDR3 nucleotide sequence: TGTGCCAGCAGCTTAGGCGGGGCGATTCACGAGCAGTACTTC. The chain uses TRBV7-9 and TRBJ2-7; the D gene is possibly TRBD2 (6 bases). This CDR3 is built from 14 residues. Germline CDR1 SEHNR, CDR2 FQNEAQ (reference sequence). V lost 1 base, J lost 5 bases, and 12 bases lay in between.

This clonotype appeared many times. V usage is TRBV4-3 and J usage is TRBJ1-6; D is perhaps TRBD1 (5 bases). Germline CDR1 and CDR2: LGHNA and YSLEER. V lost 0 bases, J lost 9 bases, and 12 bases lay in between. This CDR3 spans 15 amino acids. Written as DNA, the CDR3 is TGCGCCAGCAGCCAAGATGGTGGGGCAGCTTCACCCCTCCACTTT. Amino acids: CASSQDGGAASPLHF.

The chain links TRBV20-1 to TRBJ2-5; the match to TRBD2 covers 11 bases. CDR1 DFQATT and CDR2 SNEGSKA come from the germline V gene (reference sequence). The CDR3 consists of 13 residues. V shed 6 bases, J shed 3 bases, and the junction held 3 bases outside the gene matches. This chain's CDR3 is CSAAGLAEETQYF. The CDR3, as DNA: TGCAGTGCCGCGGGACTAGCGGAAGAGACCCAGTACTTC.

V and J are TRBV20-1 and TRBJ1-4, with D maybe TRBD1 (5 bases). CDR3 size: 15 residues. Germline lookup yields CDR1 DFQATT and CDR2 SNEGSKA (reference sequence). Deletions cut 5 bases from V and 7 bases from J, with 20 bases between. For the CDR3, the DNA is TGCAGTGCTTTGCCGGGACGGTCGGGTGGTGAAAAACTGTTTTTT. This gives the protein CSALPGRSGGEKLFF.

The V and J genes are TRBV19 and TRBJ1-1; D may be TRBD1 (6 bases). The CDR3 contains 16 residues. CDR1 is LNHDA and CDR2 is SQIVND in the germline V gene (reference sequence). The V gene lost 1 base and the J gene lost 3 bases, with 15 bases spanning the gap. CDR3 DNA: TGTGCCAGTAGTATAGTCCTACAGGGCCGTTACACTGAAGCTTTCTTT. It is translated as CASSIVLQGRYTEAFF. The complete variable domain, with remaining parts taken from reference TRBV19 and TRBJ1-1, reads DGGITQSPKYLFRKEGQNVTLSCEQNLNHDAMYWYRQDPGQGLRLIYYSQIVNDFQKGDIAEGYSVSREKKESFPLTVTSAQKNPTAFYLCASSIVLQGRYTEAFFGQGTRLTVV.

This clonotype was seen a few times. This sequence joins TRBV20-1 and TRBJ2-2; 16 nucleotides align to TRBD2. CDR3 size: 18 residues. Germline-derived CDR1 and CDR2 are DFQATT and SNEGSKA (reference sequence). The trim removed 0 bases at V and 3 bases at J, leaving 4 bases unmatched. The CDR3 sequence is CSARDGTSGGADTGELFF. DNA of the CDR3: TGCAGTGCTAGAGACGGGACTAGCGGGGGGGCCGACACCGGGGAGCTGTTTTTT.

On this clonotype: A much larger clone is a single base away; this may be a read error. This chain connects TRBV7-2 to TRBJ1-6, with TRBD1 identical over 8 bases. The germline gives CDR1 SGHTA, CDR2 FQGNSA. The CDR3 spans 17 residues. The CDR3 is CASSLHRGSSYNPPLHF. The CDR3 DNA reads as TGTGCCAGCAGCTTACACAGGGGGTCGAGTTATAATCCACCCCTCCACTTT.